One and the same sample provided the 9 T cell receptor beta chains below, sequenced in a study of PD-1 blockade in classical Hodgkin lymphoma. Clones were read by immunoSEQ multiplex PCR, and TCRdb kept only the in-frame ones, dropping some. This repertoire shows under 75,000 clones, more than 75% found once; its top ten account for around 5.4%. Patients all relapsed after autologous stem cell transplantation, and there was variation in brentuximab vedotin exposure. Sequenced material: peripheral blood mononuclear cells (PBMCs), taken before the second cycle of nivolumab. The receptors come from a human donor with classical Hodgkin lymphoma.

The chain has TRBV10-3 and TRBJ2-2; D is tentatively TRBD1 or TRBD2 (6 bases each). From germline, CDR1 is ENHRY and CDR2 SYGVKD. The V end lost 8 bases, the J end lost 2 bases, and 15 bases lay between the germline ends. The CDR3 is 15 residues long. The CDR3 loop reads CAIALGGANTGELFF. CDR3 bases: TGTGCCATCGCCCTGGGGGGCGCCAACACCGGGGAGCTGTTTTTT.

The gene calls are TRBV27 and TRBJ2-5; 7 bases agree with TRBD2. Germline V CDR1 and CDR2: MNHEY, SMNVEV (reference sequence). There are 16 residues in the CDR3. V shed 5 bases, J shed 0 bases, and the junction held 9 bases outside the gene matches. CDR3 DNA sequence: TGTGCCAGCAGTCCATCGCCGGGGGGAAACCAAGAGACCCAGTACTTC. Its protein product is CASSPSPGGNQETQYF.

The chain carries TRBV30 and TRBJ2-4; possible D gene TRBD1, 6 bases. With 3 bases removed from V and 1 base from J, the gap between germline ends came to 16 bases. CDR1 is GTSNPN and CDR2 is SVGIG in the germline V gene (reference sequence). The CDR3 has 16 residues. The CDR3 bases are TGTGCCTGGAGACCTATCCCAGGGGCGGCCAAAAACATTCAGTACTTC. Its protein product is CAWRPIPGAAKNIQYF.

About this clone itself: The junction departs from germline at one end; a sequencing error may be responsible. The V gene is TRBV5-1, the J gene TRBJ2-2, with 8 bases identical to TRBD1. Germline V gives CDR1 SGHRS, CDR2 YFSETQ. This CDR3 comprises 17 residues. CDR3 bases: TGCGCCAGCAGTCTAGGGGGGACAGGTCGAAACATCGGGGAGCTGTTTTTT. Residues: CASSLGGTGRNIGELFF.

The rearrangement joins TRBV6-6 to TRBJ1-6; 8 bases are a match to TRBD1. The CDR3 runs 15 residues. The trim removed 6 bases at V and 6 bases at J, leaving 7 bases unmatched. Germline assignment: CDR1 MNHNY and CDR2 SVGAGI (reference sequence). CDR3 coding DNA: TGTGCCAGCAGCTCAGGGGGCGCAGGTAATTCACCCCTCCACTTT. Its translation: CASSSGGAGNSPLHF.

The chain recombines TRBV9 with TRBJ1-1; D call uncertain. The length of the CDR3 is 14 residues. V lost 5 bases, J lost 7 bases, and 18 bases lay in between. Germline V CDR1 and CDR2: SGDLS, YYNGEE. CDR3 bases: TGTGCCAGCAGTGATGATACTGGGTGGGGTGAAGCTTTCTTT. Translation gives CASSDDTGWGEAFF.

The chain carries TRBV5-1 and TRBJ1-1, with D unclear. V gave up 4 bases and J gave up 7 bases, with 14 bases separating them. The length of the CDR3 is 13 residues. The germline V gene encodes CDR1 SGHRS and CDR2 YFSETQ. The CDR3 here is CASSTSPASEAFF. The CDR3, as DNA: TGCGCCAGCAGCACCTCCCCCGCCAGTGAAGCTTTCTTT.

The V call is TRBV7-9, the J call TRBJ2-1, with 10 bases aligning to TRBD2. Trimming cost V 2 bases and J 4 bases; bases outside gene matches: 8. The CDR3 consists of 17 residues. CDR1 SEHNR and CDR2 FQNEAQ come from the germline V gene (reference sequence). This CDR3 reads CASSLTTSGLTYNEQFF. CDR3 nucleotides: TGTGCCAGCAGCTTAACGACTAGCGGGCTTACTTACAATGAGCAGTTCTTC.

V usage is TRBV5-1 and J usage is TRBJ1-4, with 8 bases that match TRBD1. V trimming: 5 bases; J trimming: 6 bases; junction bases outside the gene matches: 6. There are 14 residues in the CDR3. Germline CDR1 SGHRS, CDR2 YFSETQ. CDR3 sequence (DNA): TGCGCCAGCAGTTACGGACAGGGTTATGAAAAACTGTTTTTT. Translated: CASSYGQGYEKLFF.